The clone carrying this T cell receptor beta chain was seen a few times. These data come from a study of blood T cell repertoires in COVID-19. TCRdb's table, derived via immunoSEQ multiplex PCR, lists solely in-frame clones and lacks some. This table has 130,000 to 150,000 clones, about 76% appearing once. The sample comprised peripheral blood. This receptor was obtained from a woman aged 70-85 years with COVID-19, enrolled during active disease.

This CDR3 reads CASSVGQQETQYF. In DNA form, the CDR3 reads TGTGCCAGCAGCGTAGGTCAGCAAGAGACCCAGTACTTC. The chain joins TRBV9 to TRBJ2-5, with no clear D. The germline V and J ends were trimmed by 0 bases and 2 bases, with 5 bases remaining between them. CDR3 size: 13 residues. Germline values: CDR1 SGDLS, CDR2 YYNGEE.